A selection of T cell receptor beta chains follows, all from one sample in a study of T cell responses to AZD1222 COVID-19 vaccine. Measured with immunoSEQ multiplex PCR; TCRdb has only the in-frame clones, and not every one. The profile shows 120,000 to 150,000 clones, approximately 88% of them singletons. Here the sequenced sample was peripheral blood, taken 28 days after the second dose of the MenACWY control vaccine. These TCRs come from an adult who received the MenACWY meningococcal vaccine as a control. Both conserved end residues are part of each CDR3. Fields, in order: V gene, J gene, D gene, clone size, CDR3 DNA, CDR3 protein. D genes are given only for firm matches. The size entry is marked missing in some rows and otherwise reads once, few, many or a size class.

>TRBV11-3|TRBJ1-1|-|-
TGTGCCAGCAGCTTAGATGGGGGGAAGACTGAAGCTTTCTTT
CASSLDGGKTEAFF
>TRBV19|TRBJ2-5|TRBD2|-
TGTGCCAGTAGTAGGCGACTAGCGGGAACGCTTTCAAGGGAGACCCAGTACTTC
CASSRRLAGTLSRETQYF
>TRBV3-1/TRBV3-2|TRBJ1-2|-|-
TGTGCCAGCAGCCAAGTGGGGGCGGACTATGGCTACACCTTC
CASSQVGADYGYTF
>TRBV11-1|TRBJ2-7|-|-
TGTGCCAGCAGCTTAGCACAGGCTGACGAGCAGTACTTC
CASSLAQADEQYF
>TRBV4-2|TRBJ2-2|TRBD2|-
TGTGCCAGCAGCCAACCCGGGACTAGCGGGACCGGGGAGCTGTTTTTT
CASSQPGTSGTGELFF
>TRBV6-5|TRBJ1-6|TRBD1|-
TGTGCCAGCAGTTTAGACAGGGGCACCCTCCACTTT
CASSLDRGTLHF
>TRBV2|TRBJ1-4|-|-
TGTGCCAGCAGTGGTGGACAGTGGGCGGTTAATGAAAAACTGTTTTTT
CASSGGQWAVNEKLFF
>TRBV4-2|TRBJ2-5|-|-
TGTGCCAGCAGCCAAGATGGGTCGGGGGAGACCCAGTACTTC
CASSQDGSGETQYF
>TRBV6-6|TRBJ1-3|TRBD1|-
TGTGCCAGCAGGGAGACAGGGGACCCTGGAAACACCATATATTTT
CASRETGDPGNTIYF
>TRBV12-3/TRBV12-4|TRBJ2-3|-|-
TGTGCCACTGCGGCCACAGATACGCAGTATTTT
CATAATDTQYF
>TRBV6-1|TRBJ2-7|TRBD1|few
TGTGCCAGCAGTGGAGAGAGGGGACAGGGTAAAGGATACGAGCAGTACTTC
CASSGERGQGKGYEQYF
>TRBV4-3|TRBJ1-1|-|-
TGCGCCAGCAGCCAAGATTCGGCCACCCGGGTAGCTCTCTTT
CASSQDSATRVALF
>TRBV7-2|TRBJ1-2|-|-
TGTGCCAGCAGCTTCAAGGGGGTAGGGGGCTACACCTTC
CASSFKGVGGYTF
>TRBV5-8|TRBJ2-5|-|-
TGTGCCAGCAGCTTGGCCGGGACGCCTAAAGAGACCCAGTACTTC
CASSLAGTPKETQYF
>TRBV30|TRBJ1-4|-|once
TGTGCCTGGACAGCAACTAATGAAAAACTGTTTTTT
CAWTATNEKLFF
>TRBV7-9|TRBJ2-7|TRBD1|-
TGTGCCAGCAGCTTTTCGACAGGGTACGAGCAGTACTTC
CASSFSTGYEQYF
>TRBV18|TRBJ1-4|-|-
TGTGCCAGCTCAAGTACGGGGGCCGTGGAGGAAAAACTGTTTTTT
CASSSTGAVEEKLFF
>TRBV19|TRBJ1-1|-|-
TGTGCCAGTAGTATCAAGTTTGGTGGGGCTTATGAAGCTTTCTTT
CASSIKFGGAYEAFF
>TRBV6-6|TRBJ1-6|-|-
TGTGCCAGCAGTAGGGACGATAGCTCCTATAATTCACCCCTCCACTTT
CASSRDDSSYNSPLHF
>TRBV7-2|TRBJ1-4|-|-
TGTGCCAGCAGCTTAAACAGATATGAAAAACTGTTTTTT
CASSLNRYEKLFF
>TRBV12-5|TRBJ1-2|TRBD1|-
TGTGCTAGCCTTTTTCAGGGGGTCGCCTATGGCTACACCTTC
CASLFQGVAYGYTF
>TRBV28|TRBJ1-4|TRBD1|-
TGTGCCAGCAGTTTAGGACAGGACGAAAAACTGTTTTTT
CASSLGQDEKLFF
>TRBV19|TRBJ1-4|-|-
TGTGCCAGTAGCTCCTACAGGGATTCTAATGAAAAACTGTTTTTT
CASSSYRDSNEKLFF
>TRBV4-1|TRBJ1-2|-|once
TGCGCCAGCAGCCAAGATCTATCAGGTCAGAACTATGGCTACACCTTC
CASSQDLSGQNYGYTF
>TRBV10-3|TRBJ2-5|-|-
TGTGCCATCGGACAGAACGCACAAGAGACCCAGTACTTC
CAIGQNAQETQYF
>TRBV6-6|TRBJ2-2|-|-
TGTGCCAGCAGTCGGACAGCACCGAACACCGGGGAGCTGTTTTTT
CASSRTAPNTGELFF
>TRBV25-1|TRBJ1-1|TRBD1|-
TGTGCCAGCGTATCGACAGGGGCGGGTGAAGCTTTCTTT
CASVSTGAGEAFF
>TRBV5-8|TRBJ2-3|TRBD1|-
TGTGCCGGACGGGACAGGGGGCCAGATACGCAGTATTTT
CAGRDRGPDTQYF
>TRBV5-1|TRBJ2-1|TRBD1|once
TGCGCCAGCAGCGGACTCACAGGGGAAGTTGAGCAGTTCTTC
CASSGLTGEVEQFF
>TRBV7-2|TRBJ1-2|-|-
TGTGCCAGCAGCTTAGCGTTCAACTATGGCTACACCTTC
CASSLAFNYGYTF
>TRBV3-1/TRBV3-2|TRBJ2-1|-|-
TGTGCCAGCAGCCAGATCTGGGACCCCAACAATGAGCAGTTCTTC
CASSQIWDPNNEQFF
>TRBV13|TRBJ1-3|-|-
TGTGCCAGCAGCCTTCCTGGAAACACCATATATTTT
CASSLPGNTIYF
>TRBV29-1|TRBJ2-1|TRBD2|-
TGCAGCGTTGTACTAGCGGGGGCCCGCTCCTACAATGAGCAGTTCTTC
CSVVLAGARSYNEQFF
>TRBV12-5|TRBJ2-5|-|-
TGTGCTAGTGGGGTGGGGGAGACCCAGTACTTC
CASGVGETQYF
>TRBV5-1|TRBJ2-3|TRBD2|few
TGCGCCAGCAGCTTGGTTAGCGGGAGTGGCACAGATACGCAGTATTTT
CASSLVSGSGTDTQYF
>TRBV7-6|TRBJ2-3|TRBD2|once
TGTGCCAGCAGCGGTCAGCGGGGGAGCACAGATACGCAGTATTTT
CASSGQRGSTDTQYF
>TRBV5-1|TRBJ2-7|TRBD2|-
TGCGCCAGCAGCTTGGGGAGGCGATTTAGCGGGGCCACTAGGAACGACGAGCAGTACTTC
CASSLGRRFSGATRNDEQYF
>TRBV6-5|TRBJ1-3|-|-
TGTGCCAGCAGTCGGGGGGAGAACTCTGGAAACACCATATATTTT
CASSRGENSGNTIYF